This T cell receptor beta chain was sequenced in a study of cytomegalovirus exposure and HLA in healthy donors. Trimming cost V 3 bases and J 10 bases; bases outside gene matches: 14. The CDR3 covers 15 residues. Germline V gene sequence: CDR1 MGHRA, CDR2 YSYEKL. Primers: 60 Vbeta forward and 13 Jbeta reverse. Here immunoSEQ multiplex PCR was the method, and the copy in TCRdb shows in-frame clones only, minus some. The repertoire holds over 150,000 clones, with roughly three quarters as singletons. This receptor was taken from a woman aged 45-65 years in good health and CMV-seropositive. The sequenced material came from PBMCs. This chain uses TRBV4-1 with TRBJ1-1; 7 nucleotides match TRBD1. The CDR3: CASSHPGQFILGAFF. The CDR3 DNA reads TGCGCCAGCAGCCATCCGGGACAGTTTATTCTCGGAGCTTTCTTT.